A selection of T cell receptor beta chains follows, all from one sample in a study of T cell repertoires in cytomegalovirus infection. Each CDR3 protein gets one entry after TCRdb re-called the reads with MiXCR. This sample yields about half a million distinct CDR3 sequences, of which around 30% are seen a single time; about 17% belongs to the top ten. These TCRs' antigens remain unknown. The sample consisted of cultured PBMCs, taken from culture after CMV antigen stimulation. These receptor sequences come from a human donor in good health (CMV status not recorded). Some clones in this sample may be carry-over from other donors' samples. Each CDR3 is given with its conserved first and last residue. D genes are given only for firm matches. Expanded clones get a size class; other rows say once, few or many, or leave the size out.

size,J,V,D,CDR3,DNA
few,TRBJ2-3,TRBV19,TRBD2,CASSPSSGRAVDTQYF,TGTGCCAGTAGTCCTTCTAGCGGGAGGGCCGTAGATACGCAGTATTTT
-,TRBJ2-5,TRBV6-1,-,CASSVGGVEGSNQYF,TGTGCCAGCAGTGTCGGAGGGGTAGAAGGGAGCAACCAGTACTTC
many,TRBJ2-1,TRBV4-1,TRBD2,CASSQTSGSSYNEQFF,TGCGCCAGCAGCCAAACTAGCGGGAGCTCCTACAATGAGCAGTTCTTC
-,TRBJ1-1,TRBV15,TRBD1,CATSRIDRELSSNTEAFF,TGTGCCACCAGCCGGATCGACAGGGAACTAAGCTCGAACACTGAAGCTTTCTTT
many,TRBJ2-3,TRBV6-2/TRBV6-3,TRBD2,CASTTLQTGGIDTQYF,TGTGCCAGCACGACCCTCCAGACCGGGGGGATAGATACGCAGTATTTT
few,TRBJ1-4,TRBV6-2/TRBV6-3,-,CASTSILRGEKLFF,TGTGCCAGCACCTCGATCTTAAGGGGGGAAAAACTGTTTTTT
-,TRBJ2-2,TRBV7-9,-,CASSSGGSGWTGELFF,TGTGCCAGCAGCTCCGGGGGAAGCGGATGGACCGGGGAGCTGTTTTTT
many,TRBJ1-2,TRBV7-2,-,CASSDTNYGYTF,TGTGCCAGCAGCGATACTAACTATGGCTACACCTTC
-,TRBJ2-2,TRBV3-1,TRBD2,CASSQAGLASGELFF,TGTGCCAGCAGCCAAGCGGGACTAGCAAGCGGGGAGCTGTTTTTT
many,TRBJ1-5,TRBV10-3,TRBD1,CAISKTGVSNQPQHF,TGTGCCATCAGTAAGACAGGGGTTAGCAATCAGCCCCAGCATTTT
-,TRBJ2-2,TRBV7-6,-,CASSLPSGRGNTGELFF,TGTGCCAGCAGCTTACCATCTGGCAGGGGGAACACCGGGGAGCTGTTTTTT
many,TRBJ1-4,TRBV7-2,-,CASSLWGPTNEKLFF,TGTGCCAGCAGCTTATGGGGCCCTACTAATGAAAAACTGTTTTTT
many,TRBJ2-1,TRBV6-5,TRBD2,CASSYGTSGSNEQFF,TGTGCCAGCAGTTACGGGACTAGCGGGAGCAATGAGCAGTTCTTC
many,TRBJ2-1,TRBV7-9,TRBD2,CASSYTSGSGPYNEQFF,TGTGCCAGCAGCTACACTAGCGGGAGTGGGCCCTACAATGAGCAGTTCTTC
-,TRBJ1-1,TRBV19,TRBD1,CASSRDREGEAFF,TGTGCCAGTAGCCGGGACAGGGAGGGTGAAGCTTTCTTT
few,TRBJ2-1,TRBV28,-,CASRSNIKMTEYNEQFF,TGTGCCAGCAGGTCTAACATCAAAATGACAGAGTACAATGAGCAGTTCTTC
-,TRBJ1-4,TRBV7-9,-,CASSLNPREGPNEKLFF,TGTGCCAGCAGCCTAAATCCGAGGGAGGGTCCTAATGAAAAACTGTTTTTT
few,TRBJ2-5,TRBV7-9,TRBD2,CASSLTSEGTQYF,TGTGCCAGCAGCCTCACTAGCGAGGGTACCCAGTACTTC
many,TRBJ2-3,TRBV15,TRBD2,CATSSGLAATTDTQYF,TGTGCCACCAGCAGCGGACTAGCGGCCACCACAGATACGCAGTATTTT
-,TRBJ1-4,TRBV20-1,-,CSANPPTNEKLFF,TGCAGTGCTAACCCACCAACTAATGAAAAACTGTTTTTT
-,TRBJ2-6,TRBV9,-,CASSVAFSGANVLTF,TGTGCCAGCAGCGTAGCCTTTTCTGGGGCCAACGTCCTGACTTTC
-,TRBJ2-5,TRBV20-1,TRBD2,CSATPGLAEETQYF,TGCAGTGCAACCCCGGGACTAGCAGAAGAGACCCAGTACTTC
few,TRBJ2-1,TRBV10-2,TRBD2,CASIPGLAGGPGSYNEQFF,TGCGCCAGCATCCCCGGACTAGCGGGAGGGCCTGGCTCCTACAATGAGCAGTTCTTC
-,TRBJ2-3,TRBV2,TRBD2,CASKGFAGGGDTQYF,TGTGCCAGCAAAGGTTTTGCGGGAGGAGGAGATACGCAGTATTTT
many,TRBJ2-1,TRBV10-3,TRBD2,CAISERVGTRHDEQFF,TGTGCCATCAGCGAGAGGGTGGGGACTAGGCACGATGAGCAGTTCTTC
-,TRBJ2-5,TRBV12-5,-,CASGLIPRLPETQYF,TGTGCTAGTGGCCTGATTCCTAGACTCCCGGAGACCCAGTACTTC
many,TRBJ2-3,TRBV7-2,-,CASSLGRGDTQYF,TGTGCCAGCAGCTTAGGTCGGGGGGATACGCAGTATTTT
-,TRBJ1-5,TRBV19,-,CASSIPGSEVQPQHF,TGTGCCAGTAGTATACCGGGCTCCGAAGTACAGCCCCAGCATTTT
few,TRBJ2-1,TRBV12-3/TRBV12-4,TRBD2,CASRGTSGSVYEQFF,TGTGCCAGCAGGGGGACTAGCGGGAGTGTCTATGAGCAGTTCTTC
-,TRBJ1-2,TRBV19,-,CASSIGPDYGYTF,TGTGCCAGTAGTATAGGTCCGGACTATGGCTACACCTTC
many,TRBJ1-1,TRBV19,TRBD1,CASSLTGATPMNTEAFF,TGTGCCAGTAGTTTGACAGGGGCCACCCCGATGAACACTGAAGCTTTCTTT
many,TRBJ2-7,TRBV7-9,-,CASSLIRQEQYF,TGTGCCAGCAGCTTAATCCGACAGGAGCAGTACTTC
-,TRBJ1-6,TRBV6-5,-,CASSYTRDTSGNSPLHF,TGTGCCAGCAGTTACACCCGGGACACCTCAGGGAATTCACCCCTCCACTTT
few,TRBJ2-1,TRBV12-3/TRBV12-4,TRBD2,CASFPNSGTSGSHNEQFF,TGTGCCAGCTTCCCTAACTCGGGGACTAGCGGGAGCCACAATGAGCAGTTCTTC
-,TRBJ2-3,TRBV6-4,-,CASRLTIGTPDTQYF,TGTGCCAGCCGACTTACCATCGGGACTCCAGATACGCAGTATTTT
-,TRBJ1-5,TRBV20-1,TRBD1,CSALGTAYSNQPQHF,TGCAGTGCATTAGGGACAGCCTATAGCAATCAGCCCCAGCATTTT
few,TRBJ2-1,TRBV4-1,-,CASSHRRGSYNEQFF,TGCGCCAGCAGCCACCGGAGGGGGTCCTACAATGAGCAGTTCTTC
few,TRBJ1-5,TRBV6-8,TRBD1,CASSRDSGLGNQPQHF,TGTGCCAGCAGTAGGGACAGTGGCTTGGGCAATCAGCCCCAGCATTTT
-,TRBJ2-2,TRBV11-3,TRBD2,CASRFTSGRNTGELFF,TGTGCCAGCAGGTTTACTAGCGGCCGTAACACCGGGGAGCTGTTTTTT
few,TRBJ2-1,TRBV2,TRBD2,CASSYTGLVLYNEQFF,TGTGCCAGCAGCTATACGGGACTAGTACTTTACAATGAGCAGTTCTTC
many,TRBJ2-5,TRBV7-8,-,CASSLAGRPGETQYF,TGTGCCAGCAGCTTAGCAGGGCGGCCTGGGGAGACCCAGTACTTC
many,TRBJ1-5,TRBV7-2,-,CASSFGSRQSNQPQHF,TGTGCCAGCAGCTTTGGGAGTCGGCAGAGCAATCAGCCCCAGCATTTT
-,TRBJ2-7,TRBV19,-,CASTRQAPGYEQYF,TGTGCCAGTACCCGACAGGCCCCGGGGTACGAGCAGTACTTC
few,TRBJ2-1,TRBV20-1,TRBD2,CSAGRLAGSSGQFF,TGCAGTGCTGGCCGACTAGCGGGATCCTCAGGGCAGTTCTTC
few,TRBJ2-4,TRBV13,-,CASSLSDLAKNIQYF,TGTGCCAGCAGCTTATCAGATCTAGCCAAAAACATTCAGTACTTC
-,TRBJ2-7,TRBV28,-,CASSLSGPHYEQYF,TGTGCCAGCAGTTTATCAGGGCCCCACTACGAGCAGTACTTC